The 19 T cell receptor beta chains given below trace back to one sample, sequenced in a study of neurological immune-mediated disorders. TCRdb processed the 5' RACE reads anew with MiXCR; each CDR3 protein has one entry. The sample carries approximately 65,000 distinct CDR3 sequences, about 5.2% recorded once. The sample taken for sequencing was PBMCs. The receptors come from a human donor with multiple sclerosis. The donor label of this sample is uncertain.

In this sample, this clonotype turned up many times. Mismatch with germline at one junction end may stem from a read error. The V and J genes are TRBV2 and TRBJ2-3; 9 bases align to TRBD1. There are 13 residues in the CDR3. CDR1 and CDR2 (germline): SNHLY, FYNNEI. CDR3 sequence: CASSVVPGQGLDF. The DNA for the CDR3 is TGTGCCAGCAGCGTAGTACCGGGACAGGGACTTGATTTT.

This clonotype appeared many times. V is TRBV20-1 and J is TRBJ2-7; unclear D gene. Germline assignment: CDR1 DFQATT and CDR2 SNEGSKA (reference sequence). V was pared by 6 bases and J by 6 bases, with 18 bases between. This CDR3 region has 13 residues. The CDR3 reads CSARSATTPEQYF. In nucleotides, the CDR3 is TGCAGTGCCCGTTCGGCTACCACACCCGAGCAGTACTTC.

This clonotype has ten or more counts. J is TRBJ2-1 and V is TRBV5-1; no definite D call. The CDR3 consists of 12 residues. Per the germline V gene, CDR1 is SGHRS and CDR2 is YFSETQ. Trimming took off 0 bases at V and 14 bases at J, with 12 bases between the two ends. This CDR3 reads CASSLVLPGKFF. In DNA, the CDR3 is TGCGCCAGCAGCTTGGTCCTTCCCGGAAAGTTCTTC.

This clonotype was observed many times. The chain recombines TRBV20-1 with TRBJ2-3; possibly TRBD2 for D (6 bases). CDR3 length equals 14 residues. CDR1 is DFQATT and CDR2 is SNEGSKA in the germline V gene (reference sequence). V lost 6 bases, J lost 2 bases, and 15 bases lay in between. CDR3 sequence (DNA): TGCAGTGCACCCACAGCGGGTACCACAGATACGCAGTATTTT. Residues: CSAPTAGTTDTQYF.

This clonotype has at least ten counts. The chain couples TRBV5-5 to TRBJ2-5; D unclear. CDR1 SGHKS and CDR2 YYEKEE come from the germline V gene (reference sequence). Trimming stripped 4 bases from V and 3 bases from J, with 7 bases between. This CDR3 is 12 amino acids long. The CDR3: CASSRQEETQYF. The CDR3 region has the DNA TGTGCCAGCAGCCGTCAAGAAGAGACCCAGTACTTC.

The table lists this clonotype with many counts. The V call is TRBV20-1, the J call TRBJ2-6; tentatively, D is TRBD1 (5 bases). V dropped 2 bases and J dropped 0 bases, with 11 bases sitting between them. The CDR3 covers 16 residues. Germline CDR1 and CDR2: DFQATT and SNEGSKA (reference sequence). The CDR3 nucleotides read TGCAGTGCTAGATCTCATAGGGGCTCTGGGGCCAACGTCCTGACTTTC. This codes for CSARSHRGSGANVLTF.

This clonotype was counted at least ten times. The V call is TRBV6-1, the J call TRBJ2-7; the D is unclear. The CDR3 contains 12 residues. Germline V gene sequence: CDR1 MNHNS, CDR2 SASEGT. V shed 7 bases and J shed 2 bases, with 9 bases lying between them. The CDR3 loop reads CASTPGAYEQYF. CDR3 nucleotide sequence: TGTGCCAGCACTCCCGGCGCCTACGAGCAGTACTTC.

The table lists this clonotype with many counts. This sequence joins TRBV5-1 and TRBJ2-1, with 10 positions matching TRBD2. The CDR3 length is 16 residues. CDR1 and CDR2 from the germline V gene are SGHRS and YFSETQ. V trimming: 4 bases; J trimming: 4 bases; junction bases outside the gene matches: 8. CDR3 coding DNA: TGCGCCAGCAGCCCGGGGAGCGGGGGGGCTTACAATGAGCAGTTCTTC. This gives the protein CASSPGSGGAYNEQFF.

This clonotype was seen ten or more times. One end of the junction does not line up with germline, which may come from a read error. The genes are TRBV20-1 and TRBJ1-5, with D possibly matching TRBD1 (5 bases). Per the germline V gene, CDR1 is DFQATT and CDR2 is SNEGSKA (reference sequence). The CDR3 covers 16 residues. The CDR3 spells CSAREIGGYSNQPQHF. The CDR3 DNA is TGCAGTGCCAGAGAAATTGGGGGTTATAGCAATCAGCCCCAGCATTTT.

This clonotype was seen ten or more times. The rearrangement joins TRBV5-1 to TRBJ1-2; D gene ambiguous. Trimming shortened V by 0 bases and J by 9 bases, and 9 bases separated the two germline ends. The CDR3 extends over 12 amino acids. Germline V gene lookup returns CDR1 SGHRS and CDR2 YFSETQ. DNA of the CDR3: TGCGCCAGCAGCTTGGACGCCAGCAGCTACACCTTC. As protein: CASSLDASSYTF.

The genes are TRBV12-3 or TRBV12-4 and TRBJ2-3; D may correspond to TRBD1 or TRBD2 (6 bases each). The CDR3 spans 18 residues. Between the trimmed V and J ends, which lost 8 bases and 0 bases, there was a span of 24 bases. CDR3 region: CASDTGGTWLHSTDTQYF. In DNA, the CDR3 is TGTGCCAGCGACACCGGGGGCACCTGGCTTCATAGCACAGATACGCAGTATTTT.

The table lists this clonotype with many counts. CDR3 bases: TGCGCCAGCAGCTGGGGGGCTGCGGGCTCTGGAAACACCATATATTTT. Its protein is CASSWGAAGSGNTIYF. The chain joins TRBV5-1 to TRBJ1-3; tentative D call: TRBD1 (6 bases). CDR1 SGHRS and CDR2 YFSETQ come from the germline V gene. The CDR3 contains 16 residues. V was pared by 3 bases and J by 0 bases, with 13 bases between.

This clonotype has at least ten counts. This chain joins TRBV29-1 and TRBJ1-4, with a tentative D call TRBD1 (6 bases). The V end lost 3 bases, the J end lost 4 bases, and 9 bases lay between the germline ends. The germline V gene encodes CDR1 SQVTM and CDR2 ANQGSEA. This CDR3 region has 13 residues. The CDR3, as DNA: TGCAGCGTTGAGGGGGCGGGTAATGAAAAACTGTTTTTT. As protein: CSVEGAGNEKLFF.

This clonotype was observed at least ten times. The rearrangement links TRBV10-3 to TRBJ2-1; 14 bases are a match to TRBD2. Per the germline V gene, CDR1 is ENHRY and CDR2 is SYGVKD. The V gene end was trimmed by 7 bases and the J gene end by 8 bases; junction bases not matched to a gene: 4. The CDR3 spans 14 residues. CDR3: CAIKVGLAGDEQFF. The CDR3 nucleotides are TGTGCCATCAAAGTGGGACTAGCGGGGGATGAGCAGTTCTTC.

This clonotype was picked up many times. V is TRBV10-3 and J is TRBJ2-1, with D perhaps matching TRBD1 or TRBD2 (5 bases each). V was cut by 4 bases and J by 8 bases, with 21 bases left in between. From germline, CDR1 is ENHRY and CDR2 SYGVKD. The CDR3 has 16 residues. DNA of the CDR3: TGTGCCATCAGTGGTGCCAACCGGGGCCTCCGGGATGAGCAGTTCTTC. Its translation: CAISGANRGLRDEQFF.

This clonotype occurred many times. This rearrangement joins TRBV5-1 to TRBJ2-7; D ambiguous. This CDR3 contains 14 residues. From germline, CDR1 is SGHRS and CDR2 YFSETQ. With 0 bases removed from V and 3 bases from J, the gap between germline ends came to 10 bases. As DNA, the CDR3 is TGCGCCAGCAGCTTGGAATCCATCGGCTACGAGCAGTACTTC. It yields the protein CASSLESIGYEQYF.

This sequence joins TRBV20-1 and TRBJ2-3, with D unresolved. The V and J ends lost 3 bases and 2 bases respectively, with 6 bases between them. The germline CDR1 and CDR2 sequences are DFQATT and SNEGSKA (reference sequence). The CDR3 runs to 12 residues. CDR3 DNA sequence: TGCAGTGCTAGTTTACTCACAGATACGCAGTATTTT. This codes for CSASLLTDTQYF.

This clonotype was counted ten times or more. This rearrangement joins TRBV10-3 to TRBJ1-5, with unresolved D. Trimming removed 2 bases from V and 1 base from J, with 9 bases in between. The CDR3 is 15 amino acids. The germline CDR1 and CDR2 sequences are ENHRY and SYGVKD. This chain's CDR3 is CAISERERSNQPQHF. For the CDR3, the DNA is TGTGCCATCAGTGAGAGGGAGCGGAGCAATCAGCCCCAGCATTTT.

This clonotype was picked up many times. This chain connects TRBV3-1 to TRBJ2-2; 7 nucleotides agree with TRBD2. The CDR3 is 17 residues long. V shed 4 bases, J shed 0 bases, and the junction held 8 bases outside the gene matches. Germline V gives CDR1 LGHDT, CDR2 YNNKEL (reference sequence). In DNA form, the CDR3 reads TGTGCCAGCAGCCGCCAGGACGGGACTACGAACACCGGGGAGCTGTTTTTT. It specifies CASSRQDGTTNTGELFF.